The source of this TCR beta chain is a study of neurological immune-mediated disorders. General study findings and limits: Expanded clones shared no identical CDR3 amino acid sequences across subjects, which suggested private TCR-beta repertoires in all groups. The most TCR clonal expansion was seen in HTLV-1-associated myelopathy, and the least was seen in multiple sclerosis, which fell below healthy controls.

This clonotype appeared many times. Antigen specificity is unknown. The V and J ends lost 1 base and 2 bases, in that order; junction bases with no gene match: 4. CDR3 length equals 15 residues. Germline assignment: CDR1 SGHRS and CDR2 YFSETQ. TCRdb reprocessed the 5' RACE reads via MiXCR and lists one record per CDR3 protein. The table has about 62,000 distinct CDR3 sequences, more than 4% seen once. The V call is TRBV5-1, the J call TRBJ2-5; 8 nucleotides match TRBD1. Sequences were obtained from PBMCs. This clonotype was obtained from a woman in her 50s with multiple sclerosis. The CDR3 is CASSLNRGVQETQYF. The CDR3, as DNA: TGCGCCAGCAGCTTGAACAGGGGGGTGCAAGAGACCCAGTACTTC.